These 21 T cell receptor beta chains were sequenced from one sample in a study of human T cells and chemical hapten exposure. The time point is: patch test 2, 6 weeks after DPC sensitization. Treatment specified: therapeutic diphenylcyclopropenone sensitization with weekly scalp DPC. TCRdb itself ran the RACE reads through MiXCR, one entry per CDR3 protein. The profile shows some 100,000 distinct CDR3 sequences, over 7.5% of them singletons. This material consisted of whole blood, taken in connection with sensitization to the hapten diphenylcyclopropenone (DPC). The receptors were sampled from a woman aged 40 to 55 with alopecia areata. Some clones in this sample may be carry-over from other donors' samples.

In this sample, this clonotype turned up a few times. This chain uses TRBV10-3 with TRBJ2-1; 12 bases are shared with TRBD2. With 2 bases clipped from V and 6 bases from J, the junction kept 5 bases outside the gene matches. The CDR3 is 16 residues long. Germline CDR1 reads ENHRY; CDR2 reads SYGVKD. This CDR3 reads CAISEAPTSGSNEQFF. The CDR3 DNA reads TGTGCCATCAGTGAGGCGCCGACTAGCGGGAGCAATGAGCAGTTCTTC.

The chain uses TRBV4-1 and TRBJ2-3, with D possibly being TRBD2 (6 bases). V lost 2 bases, J lost 2 bases, and 23 bases lay in between. The CDR3 has 19 residues. Germline CDR1 and CDR2: MGHRA and YSYEKL. CDR3 DNA sequence: TGCGCCAGCAGCCAACCCCCCCTGGACTTGCGGGGTAACACAGATACGCAGTATTTT. Amino acid sequence: CASSQPPLDLRGNTDTQYF.

This clonotype was detected many times. The rearrangement links TRBV20-1 to TRBJ1-6; D call uncertain. Trimming stripped 3 bases from V and 7 bases from J, with 7 bases between. This CDR3 contains 12 residues. CDR1 and CDR2 from the germline V gene are DFQATT and SNEGSKA (reference sequence). The CDR3, as DNA: TGCAGTGCTAGTAGGCAGAATTCACCCCTCCACTTT. The encoded protein is CSASRQNSPLHF.

This clonotype has a count of ten or more. The chain carries TRBV28 and TRBJ2-7; 14 nucleotides line up with TRBD2. Germline V CDR1 and CDR2: MDHEN, SYDVKM. CDR3 length: 16 amino acids. J lost 6 bases, V lost 2 bases, and 6 bases had no gene match. CDR3 sequence reads: CASSLTGLAGAFEQYF. CDR3 coding DNA: TGTGCCAGCAGTTTAACGGGACTAGCGGGAGCCTTCGAGCAGTACTTC.

The sample holds a few counts of this clonotype. The chain has TRBV5-1 and TRBJ1-2; 7 bases align to TRBD1. With 6 bases clipped from V and 6 bases from J, the junction kept 11 bases outside the gene matches. Germline lookup yields CDR1 SGHRS and CDR2 YFSETQ. The CDR3 contains 14 residues. In DNA, the CDR3 is TGCGCCAGCAAGACAGGGCCCGACAGAAATGGCTACACCTTC. Translation gives CASKTGPDRNGYTF.

Comments on this clonotype: This could be a read error, since a much larger clone is one nucleotide away. The V call is TRBV2, the J call TRBJ2-3; D unresolved. This CDR3 has 12 amino acids. Germline-derived CDR1 and CDR2 are SNHLY and FYNNEI. CDR3: CVSSLVVDTQYF. The CDR3 region has the DNA TGTGTCAGCAGCCTAGTCGTGGATACGCAGTATTTT.

This clonotype was counted a few times. The chain is built from TRBV5-1 and TRBJ2-5; TRBD2 matches at 9 bases. The germline V gene has CDR1 SGHRS and CDR2 YFSETQ. Trimming removed 2 bases from V and 5 bases from J; junction bases left unmatched: 4. This CDR3 is built from 14 residues. CDR3 nucleotide sequence: TGCGCCAGCAGCTTCGGGACTAGCTGGGAGACCCAGTACTTC. The encoded protein is CASSFGTSWETQYF.

Only a few counts were recorded for this clonotype. The J gene is TRBJ2-1, the V gene TRBV21-1; the D call of TRBD1 is as the table states it, not checked on the DNA. TRBV21-1 constitutes a pseudogene. The CDR3 runs to 14 residues. The DNA of the CDR3 is TGTGCCAGCAGCAAGTCGGCCGGGACACACACTAAGAGTTTC. It codes for CASSKSAGTHTKSF.

Only a few counts were recorded for this clonotype. The V gene is TRBV6-1, the J gene TRBJ1-2; D not certain. The germline gives CDR1 MNHNS, CDR2 SASEGT. V lost 2 bases and J lost 7, with 5 bases in between. CDR3 length: 11 residues. In DNA form, the CDR3 reads TGTGCCAGCAGTGAAAGGGCTGGCTACACCTTC. Protein sequence: CASSERAGYTF.

This clonotype showed up many times. The rearrangement uses TRBV6-2 or TRBV6-3 and TRBJ2-2, with D perhaps matching TRBD2 (5 bases). CDR3 length: 16 amino acids. CDR1 and CDR2 (germline): MNHEY, SVGEGT. V gave up 2 bases and J gave up 2 bases, with 12 bases separating them. The CDR3 here is CASSYQRRTNTGELFF. The CDR3 nucleotides read TGTGCCAGCAGTTACCAGCGGCGGACCAACACCGGGGAGCTGTTTTTT.

This clonotype has ten or more counts. This chain connects TRBV4-1 to TRBJ1-5; D is unclear. Germline CDR1 is MGHRA and CDR2 is YSYEKL. CDR3 size: 17 residues. V dropped 0 bases and J dropped 7 bases, with 19 bases sitting between them. The CDR3 DNA reads TGCGCCAGCAGCCAAGATTCTCCTCAGGCCCTATCCCAGCCCCAGCATTTT. This codes for CASSQDSPQALSQPQHF.

The chain employs TRBV10-3 and TRBJ2-3, with TRBD2 matching over 7 bases. Trimming at V came to 6 bases and at J to 2 bases, leaving 8 bases not matched to a gene. Germline CDR1 is ENHRY and CDR2 is SYGVKD. This CDR3 comprises 15 residues. The CDR3 sequence is CAIRQRDSFTDTQYF. The DNA for the CDR3 is TGTGCCATCAGACAGCGGGACTCTTTCACAGATACGCAGTATTTT.

V gene TRBV10-3 combines with J gene TRBJ2-7; 7 bases agree with TRBD1. The J segment lost 4 bases and the V segment lost 6 bases, leaving 9 bases of the junction unmatched. Germline assignment: CDR1 ENHRY and CDR2 SYGVKD. The CDR3 totals 14 residues. CDR3 region: CAISLTGLPYEQYF. In DNA, the CDR3 is TGTGCCATCAGCTTGACAGGGCTCCCTTACGAGCAGTACTTC.

This clonotype was found many times. The rearrangement links TRBV27 to TRBJ2-1; D unresolved. The germline V gene has CDR1 MNHEY and CDR2 SMNVEV (reference sequence). The length of the CDR3 is 13 residues. The V gene lost 3 bases and the J gene lost 6 bases, with 9 bases spanning the gap. The CDR3 here is CASSFSGTNEQFF. DNA for the CDR3: TGTGCCAGCAGTTTTTCCGGAACCAATGAGCAGTTCTTC.

This clonotype was recorded at least ten times. The chain carries TRBV5-6 and TRBJ2-7; D is unresolved. Germline lookup yields CDR1 SGHDT and CDR2 YYEEEE. The CDR3 is 12 amino acids. V lost 0 bases, J lost 2 bases, and 3 bases lay in between. CDR3 region: CASSLGAYEQYF. In nucleotides, the CDR3 is TGTGCCAGCAGCTTGGGGGCCTACGAGCAGTACTTC.

This clonotype was recorded many times. The chain recombines TRBV7-3 with TRBJ2-5; 8 nucleotides agree with TRBD1. The CDR3 covers 13 residues. Losses at the gene ends were 8 bases for V and 5 bases for J; bases not matched to a gene: 7. Germline V gene sequence: CDR1 SGHTA, CDR2 FQGTGA. CDR3 DNA: TGTGCCAGCGGGACGGACAGGGACGAGACCCAGTACTTC. It encodes CASGTDRDETQYF.

This chain links TRBV28 with TRBJ1-5, with 10 bases identical to TRBD1. Germline assignment: CDR1 MDHEN and CDR2 SYDVKM. The CDR3 totals 15 residues. With 5 bases clipped from V and 6 bases from J, the junction kept 7 bases outside the gene matches. CDR3 in amino acids: CASSRRGQGSQPQHF. CDR3 in DNA: TGTGCCAGCAGTCGCCGGGGACAGGGGAGTCAGCCCCAGCATTTT.

This clonotype was detected many times. The chain carries TRBV7-2 and TRBJ1-1, with D hard to call. There are 14 residues in the CDR3. Germline V gene data show CDR1 as SGHTA and CDR2 as FQGNSA. The V end lost 1 base, the J end lost 3 bases, and 9 bases lay between the germline ends. Here the CDR3 DNA reads TGTGCCAGCAGCTTAGATCCTTCCTACACTGAAGCTTTCTTT. Amino acids: CASSLDPSYTEAFF.

This clonotype was observed a few times. The rearrangement uses TRBV5-5 and TRBJ2-7; weak D call: TRBD2 (6 bases). CDR3 length: 14 amino acids. V was trimmed by 5 bases and J by 0 bases, leaving 12 bases between them. Looked up from germline, CDR1 is SGHKS and CDR2 is YYEKEE (reference sequence). Written as DNA, the CDR3 is TGTGCCAGCAGTTGGGGGGTCCCCTCCTACGAGCAGTACTTC. Its protein product is CASSWGVPSYEQYF.

Ten or more counts support this clonotype. A read error may account for a junction end that differs from germline. The rearrangement uses TRBV4-1 and TRBJ2-1; 11 bases are shared with TRBD2. The CDR3 is 19 residues long. CDR1 MGHRA and CDR2 YSYEKL come from the germline V gene. CDR3 DNA: TGCGCCAGCAGCGAAGACCTTGGACTAGCGGGCCTGAATCGGGATGAGCAGTTCTTC. Translation: CASSEDLGLAGLNRDEQFF.

This clonotype was found many times. The chain recombines TRBV20-1 with TRBJ2-7, with a weak D call TRBD2 (5 bases). The CDR3 loop spans 13 amino acids. Germline V gene sequence: CDR1 DFQATT, CDR2 SNEGSKA (reference sequence). Between the trimmed V and J ends, which lost 4 bases and 2 bases, there was a span of 12 bases. CDR3 residues: CSAIGRATYEQYF. The CDR3 DNA reads TGCAGTGCTATTGGGCGGGCCACCTACGAGCAGTACTTC.